The sequence of this T cell receptor beta chain was determined in a study of blood T cell repertoires in COVID-19. Turning to the study itself: The United States, Italy and Spain provided the acute and convalescent COVID-19 samples. In each case, the material was cDNA or gDNA derived from T cells, B-cell-depleted T cells, or PBMCs.

In the original processing: From reference gene primer amplification, estimates of nucleated cell counts were derived. Libraries were prepared by immunoSEQ multiplex PCR; TCRdb keeps only in-frame clonotypes and omits some of them. D and trimming were read from the DNA, whereas the V and J calls and clone size are those reported in that table. The table shows 150,000 to 200,000 clones, with roughly 80% occurring only once. Patients at the Seattle site were enrolled during active infection and followed longitudinally. CDR3 length: 13 amino acids. V gave up 1 base and J gave up 7 bases, with 10 bases separating them. The V gene's germline CDR1 is LNHDA and CDR2 SQIVND (reference sequence).

The chain couples TRBV19 to TRBJ1-1; D gene uncertain. Source material: peripheral blood. This receptor was taken from a woman in her thirties or forties with COVID-19, enrolled during active disease. This CDR3 is CASSIVEGREAFF. In nucleotides, the CDR3 is TGTGCCAGTAGTATAGTCGAGGGTCGTGAAGCTTTCTTT.